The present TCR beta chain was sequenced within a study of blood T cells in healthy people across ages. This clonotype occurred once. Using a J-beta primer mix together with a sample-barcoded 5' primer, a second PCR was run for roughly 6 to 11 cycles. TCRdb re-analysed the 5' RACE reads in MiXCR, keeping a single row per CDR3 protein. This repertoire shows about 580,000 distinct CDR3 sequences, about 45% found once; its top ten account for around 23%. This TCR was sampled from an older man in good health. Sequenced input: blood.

The CDR3 DNA reads as TGTGCCAGCAGCCCCCTGTTAAGAACGCAGTATTTT. Its protein product is CASSPLLRTQYF. The genes are TRBV7-2 and TRBJ2-3; the D is unclear. V was cut by 5 bases and J by 9 bases, with 12 bases left in between. The germline gives CDR1 SGHTA, CDR2 FQGNSA. The CDR3 covers 12 residues.